A few counts support the clone carrying this TCR beta chain. Tregs were sorted as CD4+CD25+CD127-/low cells. The length of the CDR3 is 16 residues. V lost 8 bases and J lost 4, with 21 bases in between. Germline V gene lookup returns CDR1 MNHNS and CDR2 SASEGT. TCRdb analysed the 5' RACE reads with MiXCR anew, one entry per CDR3 protein. The data show 34,000 or so distinct CDR3 sequences, 25% to 30% seen once. The receptor's source is a female donor with breast cancer. Sequenced input: tumor-infiltrating Tregs sorted from the breast tumor. The chain uses TRBV6-1 and TRBJ2-1; a weak D match, TRBD1 (6 bases). CDR3 sequence reads: CASVVKLDRLYNEQFF. The CDR3 region has the DNA TGTGCCAGCGTAGTGAAGTTGGACAGACTATACAATGAGCAGTTCTTC.